This T cell receptor beta chain was captured in a study of T cells in Graves' hyperthyroidism and ophthalmopathy. Uncontrolled infection, other autoimmune disease, pregnancy or lactation disqualified patients from enrolment. RNA transcripts were the template for amplifying TCR beta CDR3 regions. The HTBI primer set served for first-round RT-PCR of the TCR CDR3. TCRdb re-called the multiplex PCR reads through MiXCR, storing one row per CDR3 protein. The sample holds under 350,000 distinct CDR3 sequences, approximately 15% seen once. This clonotype appeared many times. The source of this sequence is a woman in her thirties or forties with Graves' hyperthyroidism. The specimen was blood.

CDR3 coding DNA: TGCGCCAGCAGCACAGGACTAGCCAACACAGATACGCAGTATTTT. It encodes CASSTGLANTDTQYF. The gene calls are TRBV5-1 and TRBJ2-3; 8 nucleotides line up with TRBD2. The CDR3 runs 15 residues. The germline gives CDR1 SGHRS, CDR2 YFSETQ. Trimming at V came to 4 bases and at J to 2 bases, leaving 6 bases not matched to a gene.